Listed below are T cell receptor beta chains from one sample, sequenced in a study of multiple sclerosis patients with progressive multifocal leukoencephalopathy. The protocol was immunoSEQ multiplex PCR, while the TCRdb copy is restricted to in-frame clones and leaves out a portion. Among around 25,000 clones listed, 80% to 95% were seen once. The sequencing here drew on PBMCs, taken from a patient treated with natalizumab. The receptors stem from a man aged 30 to 39 with multiple sclerosis. Each CDR3 is given with its conserved first and last residue. The D gene is left open where the match is weak. Size is stated for part of the rows, as once, few or many counts, or as a class when the clone is expanded.

d_call j_call clone_size v_call cdr3_length cdr3_aa cdr3_nt
TRBD1 TRBJ2-5 NA TRBV7-2 15 CASSSPTGGRETQYF TGTGCCAGCAGCTCGCCGACAGGGGGCCGGGAGACCCAGTACTTC
NA TRBJ2-1 NA TRBV21-1 14 CASRTTSGYNEQFF TGTGCCAGCAGGACGACTAGTGGGTACAATGAGCAGTTCTTC
TRBD2 TRBJ2-4 NA TRBV18 21 CASSPFGVGGRAVLAKNIQYF TGTGCCAGCTCCCCATTTGGGGTTGGCGGGAGGGCCGTCTTAGCCAAAAACATTCAGTACTTC
NA TRBJ2-2 NA TRBV7-7 14 CASSPMRGYGELFF TGTGCCAGCAGCCCCATGCGAGGGTACGGGGAGCTGTTTTTT
NA TRBJ2-4 NA TRBV14 15 CASSQVPGGKDIQYF TGTGCCAGCAGCCAAGTTCCGGGGGGCAAAGACATTCAGTACTTC
TRBD1 TRBJ2-7 NA TRBV7-6 16 CASSDGTGFQSGEQYF TGTGCCAGCAGCGACGGGACAGGATTCCAAAGTGGAGAGCAGTACTTC
TRBD2 TRBJ2-3 NA TRBV7-2 16 CASSSGLAGVADTQYF TGTGCCAGCAGCTCGGGACTAGCGGGAGTCGCAGATACGCAGTATTTT
NA TRBJ1-1 once TRBV30 14 CAWRPLQGNTEAFF TGTGCCTGGAGGCCCCTACAGGGGAACACTGAAGCTTTCTTT
NA TRBJ2-7 once TRBV30 15 CAWRVAGLSGDEQYF TGTGCCTGGAGGGTGGCCGGGCTGTCGGGTGACGAGCAGTACTTC
NA TRBJ2-7 NA TRBV2 15 CASSLDRARSYEQYF TGTGCCAGCAGTCTCGACAGAGCTAGGTCCTACGAGCAGTACTTC
NA TRBJ2-2 NA TRBV4-1 15 CASSQGRNGDGELFF TGCGCCAGCAGCCAAGGGCGGAATGGAGACGGGGAGCTGTTTTTT
NA TRBJ1-4 NA TRBV15 15 CATSRDLSWNEKLFF TGTGCCACCAGCAGAGACTTGTCGTGGAATGAAAAACTGTTTTTT
NA TRBJ2-1 NA TRBV4-3 15 CASSIGTGPYNEQFF TGCGCCAGCAGCATAGGGACTGGCCCTTACAATGAACAGTTCTTC
NA TRBJ2-3 NA TRBV2 15 CASSVQGQFTDTQYF TGTGCCAGCAGTGTTCAGGGGCAGTTCACAGATACGCAGTATTTT
NA TRBJ2-1 NA TRBV9 14 CASSVEAGYNEQFF TGTGCCAGCAGCGTAGAGGCCGGTTACAATGAGCAGTTCTTC
NA TRBJ1-2 NA TRBV4-1 16 CASSQGGRGGDYGYTF TGCGCCAGCAGCCAAGGAGGAAGAGGAGGAGACTATGGCTACACCTTC
NA TRBJ1-2 NA TRBV2 14 CASSLSAGTDGYTF TGTGCCAGCAGTCTCTCCGCAGGGACTGATGGCTACACCTTC
NA TRBJ2-3 NA TRBV29-1 12 CSVEIRRYTQYF TGCAGCGTTGAAATTCGCAGATATACGCAGTATTTT
NA TRBJ2-1 NA TRBV14 17 CASSRKPGPSSYNEQFF TGTGCCAGCAGCCGCAAACCGGGTCCGAGCTCCTACAATGAGCAGTTCTTC
NA TRBJ2-1 NA TRBV13 15 CASSPGLAAGNEQFF TGTGCCAGCAGCCCGGGGCTAGCTGCAGGCAATGAGCAGTTCTTC
NA TRBJ1-1 NA TRBV5-4 15 CASSLGGRSDTEAFF TGTGCCAGCAGCTTGGGCGGCAGGTCCGACACTGAAGCTTTCTTT
NA TRBJ1-1 NA TRBV18 16 CASSPPGAAFNTEAFF TGTGCCAGCTCACCACCAGGGGCCGCTTTCAACACTGAAGCTTTCTTT
NA TRBJ2-2 NA TRBV6-5 11 CASSTTGELFF TGTGCCAGCAGCACCACCGGGGAGCTGTTTTTT
TRBD2 TRBJ2-6 NA TRBV9 16 CASSETSYGGANVLTF TGTGCCAGCAGCGAGACTAGCTACGGTGGGGCCAACGTCCTGACTTTC
NA TRBJ2-1 NA TRBV10-2 13 CASSEWDYNEQFF TGCGCCAGCAGTGAGTGGGACTACAATGAGCAGTTCTTC
TRBD2 TRBJ2-5 NA TRBV7-9 15 CASSPGDSGRKTQYF TGTGCCAGCAGCCCCGGCGATAGCGGGAGGAAGACCCAGTACTTC
TRBD1 TRBJ2-2 NA TRBV6-6 14 CASSGDRGTGELFF TGTGCCAGCAGCGGGGACAGGGGGACCGGGGAGCTGTTTTTT
NA TRBJ1-2 once TRBV7-2 13 CASSLEAGQGYTF TGTGCCAGCAGCTTAGAGGCCGGACAGGGCTACACCTTC
NA TRBJ1-4 NA TRBV6-5 16 CASSYSSRAGLGKLFF TGTGCCAGCAGTTACTCCTCGCGGGCAGGGTTAGGGAAACTGTTTTTT
NA TRBJ2-3 NA TRBV28 15 CASTSELSGTDTQYF TGTGCCAGCACCTCCGAGCTCTCCGGCACAGATACGCAGTATTTT
NA TRBJ2-2 NA TRBV29-1 12 CSVSGATGELFF TGCAGCGTTTCGGGGGCCACCGGGGAGCTGTTTTTT
NA TRBJ1-5 NA TRBV6-5 13 CASSNTDNQPQHF TGTGCCAGCAGCAACACTGACAATCAGCCCCAGCATTTT
NA TRBJ1-4 once TRBV27 15 CASSSLTGLNEKLFF TGTGCCAGCAGTTCCCTCACGGGCCTTAATGAAAAACTGTTTTTT
NA TRBJ1-2 few TRBV7-2 13 CASRPGRDYGYTF TGTGCCAGCAGACCAGGACGGGACTATGGCTACACCTTC
NA TRBJ1-3 NA TRBV9 13 CASSNRVGNTIYF TGTGCCAGCAGCAACAGGGTTGGAAACACCATATATTTT
NA TRBJ2-5 NA TRBV12-5 14 CASGLGQVQETQYF TGTGCTAGTGGTTTGGGACAGGTTCAAGAGACCCAGTACTTC
TRBD2 TRBJ2-1 NA TRBV7-6 15 CASSSAGGSGNEQFF TGTGCCAGCAGCTCAGCGGGAGGGTCGGGCAATGAGCAGTTCTTC
TRBD2 TRBJ2-3 NA TRBV4-3 16 CASSQEWAGGGDTQYF TGCGCCAGCAGCCAAGAATGGGCGGGAGGGGGAGATACGCAGTATTTT
TRBD2 TRBJ2-7 NA TRBV30 15 CAWKLGTSGSYEQYF TGTGCCTGGAAGTTAGGGACTAGCGGTTCCTACGAGCAGTACTTC
NA TRBJ1-2 NA TRBV7-9 13 CASSEGRGDGYTF TGTGCCAGCAGCGAGGGACGAGGTGATGGCTACACCTTC
TRBD1 TRBJ2-7 NA TRBV2 14 CASNPGQGAHEQYF TGTGCCAGCAACCCTGGACAGGGGGCCCACGAGCAGTACTTC
NA TRBJ2-1 NA TRBV7-6 14 CASSLVDSVHEQFF TGTGCCAGCAGCTTAGTGGACTCGGTCCATGAGCAGTTCTTC
TRBD1 TRBJ1-3 few TRBV7-9 11 CASTERDSQFF TGTGCCAGCACAGAGCGGGACAGCCAGTTTTTT
TRBD2 TRBJ2-1 NA TRBV4-2 16 CASSQAGGRALDEQFF TGTGCCAGCAGCCAAGCCGGCGGGAGGGCCCTCGATGAGCAGTTCTTC
TRBD1 TRBJ1-1 NA TRBV18 17 CASSRQTGGDIYTEAFF TGTGCCAGCTCACGCCAAACAGGGGGCGATATTTACACTGAAGCTTTCTTT
NA TRBJ1-5 NA TRBV18 13 CASSGGPLGSQHF TGTGCCAGCTCGGGCGGGCCTTTGGGATCCCAGCATTTT
NA TRBJ2-5 NA TRBV18 13 CASSVLGQETQYF TGTGCCAGCTCCGTGTTGGGGCAAGAGACCCAGTACTTC
TRBD1 TRBJ1-1 NA TRBV7-9 14 CASSFTGGWTEAFF TGTGCCAGCAGCTTCACAGGGGGCTGGACTGAAGCTTTCTTT
NA TRBJ2-2 few TRBV11-3 13 CASSSYGTGELFF TGTGCCAGCAGCTCTTACGGGACCGGGGAGCTGTTTTTT
NA TRBJ1-2 NA TRBV14 12 CASSQGRDGYTF TGTGCCAGCAGCCAAGGACGTGACGGCTACACCTTC